Described below is a single TCR beta chain sequence and its context. Germline V gives CDR1 MNHEY, CDR2 SMNVEV (reference sequence). V trimming: 7 bases; J trimming: 10 bases; junction bases outside the gene matches: 14. This CDR3 region has 17 residues. These data belong to a study of blood T cell repertoires in COVID-19. In the authors' workflow: Scientists estimated how many nucleated cells there were by amplifying reference gene primers. Libraries were prepared by immunoSEQ multiplex PCR; TCRdb keeps only in-frame clonotypes and omits some of them. Clonal size and the V and J genes are those of that table, whereas D and trimming came from the DNA. The sample consists of a few hundred thousand clones, 88% of them appearing once.

The gene calls are TRBV27 and TRBJ2-1; TRBD2 aligns across 15 bases. This TCR was sampled from a woman aged 35 to 49 who had recovered from COVID-19. The sequenced sample consisted of peripheral blood. In DNA form, the CDR3 reads TGTGCCAGCACCGGGGGACTAGCGGGAGGCCGCTCGAGAGAGCAGTTCTTC. Its protein is CASTGGLAGGRSREQFF.